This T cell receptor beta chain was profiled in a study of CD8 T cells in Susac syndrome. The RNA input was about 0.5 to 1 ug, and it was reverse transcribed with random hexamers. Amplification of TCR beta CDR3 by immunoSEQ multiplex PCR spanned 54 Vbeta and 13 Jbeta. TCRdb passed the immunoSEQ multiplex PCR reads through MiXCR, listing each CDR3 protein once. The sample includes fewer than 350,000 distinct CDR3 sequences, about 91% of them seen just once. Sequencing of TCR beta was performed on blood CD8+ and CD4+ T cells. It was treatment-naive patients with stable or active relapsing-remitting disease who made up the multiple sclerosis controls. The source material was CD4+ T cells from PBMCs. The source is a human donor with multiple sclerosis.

For the CDR3, the DNA is TGTGCCAGCTCCCTAGGGAGGACAATCGAAGCTTTCTTT. Protein product: CASSLGRTIEAFF. This chain joins TRBV11-2 and TRBJ1-1, with a tentative D call TRBD1 (5 bases). With 8 bases removed from V and 8 bases from J, the gap between germline ends came to 18 bases. The CDR3 has 13 residues. CDR1 and CDR2 from the germline V gene are SGHAT and FQNNGV.